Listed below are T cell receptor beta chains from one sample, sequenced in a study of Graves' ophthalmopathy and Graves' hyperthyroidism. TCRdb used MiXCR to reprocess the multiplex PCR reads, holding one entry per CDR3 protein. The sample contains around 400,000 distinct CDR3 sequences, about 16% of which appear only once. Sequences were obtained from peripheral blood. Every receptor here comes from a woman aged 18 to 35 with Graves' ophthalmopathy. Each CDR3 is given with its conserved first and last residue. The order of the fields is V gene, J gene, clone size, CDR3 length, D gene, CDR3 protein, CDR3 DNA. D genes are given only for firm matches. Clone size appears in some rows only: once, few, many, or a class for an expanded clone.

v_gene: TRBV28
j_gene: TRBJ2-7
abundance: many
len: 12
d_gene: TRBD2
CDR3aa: CASSGGLAEQYF
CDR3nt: TGTGCCAGCAGTGGGGGACTAGCGGAGCAGTACTTC

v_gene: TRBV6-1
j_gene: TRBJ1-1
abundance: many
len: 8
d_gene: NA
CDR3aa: CASSGAFF
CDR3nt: TGTGCCAGCAGTGGGGCTTTCTTT

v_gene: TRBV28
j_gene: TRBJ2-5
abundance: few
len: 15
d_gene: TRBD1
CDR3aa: CASTPGTGYQETQYF
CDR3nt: TGTGCCAGCACCCCCGGGACAGGGTACCAAGAGACCCAGTACTTC

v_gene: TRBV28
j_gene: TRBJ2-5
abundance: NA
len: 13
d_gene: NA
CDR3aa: CASINGGGETQYF
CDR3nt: TGTGCCAGCATTAACGGGGGTGGGGAGACCCAGTACTTC

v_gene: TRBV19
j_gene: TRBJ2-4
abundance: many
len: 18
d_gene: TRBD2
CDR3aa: CASSREGLAGVAKNIQYF
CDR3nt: TGTGCCAGTAGTAGAGAGGGACTAGCGGGAGTAGCCAAAAACATTCAGTACTTC

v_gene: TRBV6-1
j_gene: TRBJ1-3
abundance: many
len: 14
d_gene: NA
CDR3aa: CASGGRVSGNTIYF
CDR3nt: TGTGCCAGCGGTGGCAGGGTCTCTGGAAACACCATATATTTT

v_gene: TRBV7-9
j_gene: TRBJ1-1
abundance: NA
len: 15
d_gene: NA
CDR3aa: CASSSSPPSGYQAFF
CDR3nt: TGTGCCAGCAGCTCCTCACCTCCCAGCGGCTACCAAGCTTTCTTT

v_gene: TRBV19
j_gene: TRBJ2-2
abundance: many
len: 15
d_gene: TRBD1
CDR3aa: CASSDRGTNTGELFF
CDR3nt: TGTGCCAGTAGTGACAGGGGAACGAACACCGGGGAGCTGTTTTTT

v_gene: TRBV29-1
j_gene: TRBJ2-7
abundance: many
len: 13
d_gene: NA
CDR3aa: CSVGAGPFYEQYF
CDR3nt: TGCAGCGTTGGGGCGGGACCATTCTACGAGCAGTACTTC

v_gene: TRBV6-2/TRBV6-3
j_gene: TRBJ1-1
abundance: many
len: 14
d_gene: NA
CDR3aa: CASTRPGHNTEAFF
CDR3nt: TGTGCCAGCACCCGTCCGGGACACAACACTGAAGCTTTCTTT

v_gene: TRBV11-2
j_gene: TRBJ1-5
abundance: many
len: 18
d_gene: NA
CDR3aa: CASSSGGTEPLFNQPQHF
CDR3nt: TGTGCCAGCAGCTCCGGGGGGACCGAACCACTTTTCAATCAGCCCCAGCATTTT

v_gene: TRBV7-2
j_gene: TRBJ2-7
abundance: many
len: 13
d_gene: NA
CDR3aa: CASSLTGQYEQYF
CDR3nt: TGTGCCAGCAGCTTAACAGGGCAGTACGAGCAGTACTTC

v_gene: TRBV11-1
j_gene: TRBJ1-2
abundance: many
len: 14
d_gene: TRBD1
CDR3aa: CASSLLTGQSDYTF
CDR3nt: TGTGCCAGCAGCTTACTGACGGGACAGTCGGACTACACCTTC

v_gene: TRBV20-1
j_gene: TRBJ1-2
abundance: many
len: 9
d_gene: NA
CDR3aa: CSANKGYTF
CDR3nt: TGCAGTGCTAATAAGGGCTACACCTTC

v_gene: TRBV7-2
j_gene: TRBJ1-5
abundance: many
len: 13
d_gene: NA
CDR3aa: CASSLASYQPQHF
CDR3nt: TGTGCCAGCAGCTTAGCAAGCTATCAGCCCCAGCATTTT

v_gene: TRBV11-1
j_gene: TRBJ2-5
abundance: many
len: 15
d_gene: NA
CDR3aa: CASSLSQGIEETQYF
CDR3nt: TGTGCCAGCAGCTTATCCCAGGGGATTGAAGAGACCCAGTACTTC

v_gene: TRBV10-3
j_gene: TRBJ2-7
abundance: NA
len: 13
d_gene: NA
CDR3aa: CAIMRGENYEQYF
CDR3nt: TGTGCCATCATGCGCGGGGAAAACTACGAGCAGTACTTC

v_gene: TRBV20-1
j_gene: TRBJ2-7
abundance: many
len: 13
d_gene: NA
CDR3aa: CSAVDRNAPEQYF
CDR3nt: TGCAGTGCTGTTGACAGGAACGCCCCGGAGCAGTACTTC

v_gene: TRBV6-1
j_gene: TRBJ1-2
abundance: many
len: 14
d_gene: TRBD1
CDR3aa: CASSQGQGEGGYTF
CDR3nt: TGTGCCAGCAGCCAAGGACAGGGAGAGGGTGGCTACACCTTC

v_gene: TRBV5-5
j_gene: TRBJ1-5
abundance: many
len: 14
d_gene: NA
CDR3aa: CASSITGTGQPQHF
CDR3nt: TGTGCCAGCAGCATTACAGGGACGGGGCAGCCCCAGCATTTT

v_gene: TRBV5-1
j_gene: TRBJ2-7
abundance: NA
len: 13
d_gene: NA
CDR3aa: CASRKGLPYEQYF
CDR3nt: TGCGCCAGCAGAAAGGGGTTACCCTACGAGCAGTACTTC

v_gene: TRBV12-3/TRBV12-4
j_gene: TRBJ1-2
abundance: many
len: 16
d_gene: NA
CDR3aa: CASSYYKLLANYGYTF
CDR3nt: TGTGCCAGCAGCTACTACAAGCTCCTTGCTAACTATGGCTACACCTTC

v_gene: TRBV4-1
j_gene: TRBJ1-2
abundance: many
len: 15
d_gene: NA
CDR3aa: CASSQDLAGAYGYTF
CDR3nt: TGCGCCAGCAGCCAAGATTTGGCGGGTGCCTATGGCTACACCTTC

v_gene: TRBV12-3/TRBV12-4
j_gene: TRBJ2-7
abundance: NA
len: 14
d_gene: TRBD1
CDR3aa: CASSFGDRAGEQYF
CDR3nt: TGTGCCAGCAGTTTTGGGGACAGGGCTGGCGAGCAGTACTTC

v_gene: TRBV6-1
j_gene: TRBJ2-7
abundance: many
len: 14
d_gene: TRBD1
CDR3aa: CASSDGTVRIEQYF
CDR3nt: TGTGCCAGCAGTGACGGGACAGTACGTATAGAGCAGTACTTC

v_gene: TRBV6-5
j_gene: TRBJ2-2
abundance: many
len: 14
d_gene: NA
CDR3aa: CASLAELKAGELFF
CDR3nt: TGTGCCAGCTTGGCCGAGCTTAAGGCCGGGGAGCTGTTTTTT

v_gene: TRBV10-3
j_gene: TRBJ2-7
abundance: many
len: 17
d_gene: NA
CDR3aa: CAISEFLGAVGPYEQYF
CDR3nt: TGTGCCATCAGTGAGTTCCTCGGGGCAGTGGGACCCTACGAGCAGTACTTC